This T cell receptor (beta chain) was captured in a study of shared clonotypes between healthy human individuals. Without sorting, samples used 75 million to 100 million PBMCs for genomic DNA. It was across several immunoSEQ plates that each subset's genomic DNA was evenly split. Replicate PCRs for unsorted PBMC used 250 to 300 ng DNA (approximately 30,000 T cell genomes). Sequencing was performed with immunoSEQ multiplex PCR; in TCRdb, only in-frame clones are kept and a portion is missing. The table lists about 490,000 clones, over 70% of them singletons. The germline V gene encodes CDR1 SNHLY and CDR2 FYNNEI. The CDR3 totals 12 residues. V lost 7 bases and J lost 9, with 15 bases in between. Whole-study results and caveats: Read depth was anticipated to influence clonotype sharing among donors.

On this clone: Its antigen is unknown.

Sequencing used PBMCs. The TCR originated in a woman aged 40 to 50 in good health. Some clones in this sample may be carry-over from other donors' samples. The chain joins TRBV2 to TRBJ1-1, with unresolved D. The CDR3 is CASTKIGNKAFF. The CDR3 DNA reads TGTGCCAGCACGAAAATCGGGAATAAAGCTTTCTTT.